The 13 T cell receptor beta chains below come from one sample, sequenced in a study of shared clonotypes between healthy human individuals. Sequenced by immunoSEQ multiplex PCR; TCRdb stores in-frame clones only, minus some. This sample has around 2,000,000 clones; 85% to 95% occur once, and the top ten carry more than 0.1%. Specimen: naive CD4+ T cells sorted from blood. The subset denotes: CD45RA+ positively selected. These TCRs come from a man aged 18 to 35 in good health.

The rearrangement links TRBV6-1 to TRBJ2-7; 8 nucleotides line up with TRBD2. V gave up 4 bases and J gave up 9 bases; unmatched junction bases: 8. This CDR3 is 13 amino acids long. CDR1 is MNHNS, CDR2 SASEGT, per germline. The CDR3, as DNA: TGTGCCAGCAGTGGGGGGAGCGGGGGACCGCAGTACTTC. The encoded protein is CASSGGSGGPQYF.

This clone was seen a few times. The chain has TRBV10-3 and TRBJ1-4; D unresolved. The germline CDR1 and CDR2 sequences are ENHRY and SYGVKD. V was trimmed by 0 bases and J by 8 bases, leaving 7 bases between them. This CDR3 has 13 residues. CDR3 sequence reads: CAISESIGEKLFF. CDR3 nucleotides: TGTGCCATCAGTGAGTCGATAGGAGAAAAACTGTTTTTT.

The chain joins TRBV28 to TRBJ1-5; D not resolved. The germline V gene encodes CDR1 MDHEN and CDR2 SYDVKM. The CDR3 spans 14 residues. Trimming cost V 1 base and J 0 bases, with 4 bases left between them. The CDR3 DNA sequence: TGTGCCAGCAGTTTATTCGGTAGCAATCAGCCCCAGCATTTT. Translation: CASSLFGSNQPQHF.

The chain recombines TRBV29-1 with TRBJ2-5; D assignment may be TRBD1 or TRBD2 (5 bases each). The germline V and J ends were trimmed by 5 bases and 5 bases, with 18 bases remaining between them. CDR3 size: 14 residues. CDR1 and CDR2 from the germline V gene are SQVTM and ANQGSEA. CDR3 loop: CSVSGATRGETQYF. The CDR3 DNA is TGCAGCGTTTCCGGGGCAACCCGAGGGGAGACCCAGTACTTC.

The rearrangement joins TRBV10-3 to TRBJ2-1, with 12 bases identical to TRBD2. The V gene end was trimmed by 2 bases and the J gene end by 4 bases; junction bases not matched to a gene: 6. CDR1 and CDR2 (germline): ENHRY, SYGVKD. The CDR3 is made up of 17 amino acids. CDR3 nucleotide sequence: TGTGCCATCAGTGAGACTAGCGGGAGGATGGATTACAATGAGCAGTTCTTC. This sequence encodes CAISETSGRMDYNEQFF.

The chain combines TRBV2 with TRBJ2-7, with 15 bases identical to TRBD2. The CDR3 runs 18 residues. Germline V gene sequence: CDR1 SNHLY, CDR2 FYNNEI. The trim removed 3 bases at V and 5 bases at J, leaving 11 bases unmatched. Here the CDR3 reads CASSDRTSGRVSRHEQYF. The CDR3, as DNA: TGTGCCAGCAGTGACCGGACTAGCGGGAGGGTCAGTAGGCACGAGCAGTACTTC.

The CDR3 sequence is CASRGDRGQETQYF. CDR3 nucleotides: TGTGCCAGCAGAGGGGACAGGGGACAAGAGACCCAGTACTTC. The rearrangement joins TRBV6-5 to TRBJ2-5, with 10 nucleotides matching TRBD1. Trimming cost V 6 bases and J 2 bases; bases outside gene matches: 3. The CDR3 sequence is 14 residues long. Looked up from germline, CDR1 is MNHEY and CDR2 is SVGAGI.

This chain uses TRBV11-2 with TRBJ2-1, with D possibly TRBD2 on 6 matching bases. Germline CDR1 is SGHAT and CDR2 is FQNNGV. V was pared by 0 bases and J by 3 bases, with 12 bases between. This CDR3 region has 16 residues. CDR3: CASSLDSGRNYNEQFF. The CDR3 DNA follows: TGTGCCAGCAGCTTAGACTCGGGGAGGAACTACAATGAGCAGTTCTTC.

This chain joins TRBV2 and TRBJ2-3; D gene uncertain. This CDR3 has 15 amino acids. Between the trimmed V and J ends, which lost 2 bases and 2 bases, there was a span of 11 bases. CDR1 SNHLY and CDR2 FYNNEI come from the germline V gene. The DNA for the CDR3 is TGTGCCAGCAGTGAACGTCTCGTCTCCACAGATACGCAGTATTTT. This translates into CASSERLVSTDTQYF. Full variable domain (missing parts from reference TRBV2 and TRBJ2-3): EPEVTQTPSHQVTQMGQEVILRCVPISNHLYFYWYRQILGQKVEFLVSFYNNEISEKSEIFDDQFSVERPDGSNFTLKIRSTKLEDSAMYFCASSERLVSTDTQYFGPGTRLTVL.

V and J are TRBV30 and TRBJ1-1; 8 bases map to TRBD1. The germline gives CDR1 GTSNPN, CDR2 SVGIG (reference sequence). The CDR3 runs 14 residues. After removal of 3 bases from V and 7 bases from J, the junction contained 10 bases not matched to a gene. The CDR3 DNA is TGTGCCTGGAGGGTGGCAGGGGGCGTTAATGAAGCTTTCTTT. Residues: CAWRVAGGVNEAFF.

This sequence joins TRBV6-5 and TRBJ1-3; 7 bases match TRBD1. The V gene's germline CDR1 is MNHEY and CDR2 SVGAGI. This CDR3 has 15 amino acids. J was trimmed by 0 bases and V by 5 bases; bases with no gene match: 4. In nucleotides, the CDR3 is TGTGCCAGCAGTGCAGACAGGGTCTCTGGAAACACCATATATTTT. The encoded protein is CASSADRVSGNTIYF.

The chain carries TRBV7-3 and TRBJ1-1, with D maybe TRBD1 (5 bases). V lost 5 bases to trimming and J lost 10 bases, with 17 bases between them. CDR3 size: 13 residues. Germline-derived CDR1 and CDR2 are SGHTA and FQGTGA. CDR3 region: CASSLGEGRGAFF. In DNA form, the CDR3 reads TGTGCCAGCAGCCTAGGGGAGGGTCGTGGAGCTTTCTTT.

The chain joins TRBV7-3 to TRBJ1-6; 7 bases agree with TRBD1. Germline V lookup: CDR1 SGHTA, CDR2 FQGTGA. Trimming cost V 1 base and J 8 bases; bases outside gene matches: 8. This CDR3 is 16 amino acids long. The CDR3 sequence is CASSLNPTGTDSPLHF. CDR3 DNA sequence: TGTGCCAGCAGCTTAAATCCCACAGGGACAGATTCACCCCTCCACTTT.